This is a list of T cell receptor beta chains from one sample in a study of CD8+ T cells in alopecia areata. Data came from immunoSEQ multiplex PCR; TCRdb stores just in-frame clones and leaves some out. The table has 93,000 or so clones, 70% to 90% seen once. The source material was CD8+ T cells sorted from blood, sampled at roughly week 30, from a patient treated with tofacitinib. These receptors were collected from a human donor with alopecia areata. CDR3s include the opening cysteine and the closing phenylalanine or tryptophan. A D gene is named only where the DNA matches it firmly. Some rows have no size entry. The others give once, few or many, or a class for an expanded clone.

TRBV11-2,-,-,TRBJ2-7,CASADRTYEQYF,TGTGCCAGCGCCGACAGAACCTACGAGCAGTACTTC
TRBV21-1,-,-,TRBJ1-4,CASNEGGQGANEKLFF,TGTGCCAGCAACGAAGGCGGACAGGGGGCTAATGAAAAACTGTTTTTT
TRBV6-5,-,-,TRBJ2-1,CASSSTPSSYNEQFF,TGTGCCAGCAGTTCTACCCCGAGCTCCTACAATGAGCAGTTCTTC
TRBV27,-,-,TRBJ2-1,CASSFQWVDSYNEQFF,TGTGCCAGCAGTTTTCAGTGGGTCGACTCCTACAATGAGCAGTTCTTC
TRBV5-8,-,-,TRBJ2-7,CASSLVGSSYEQYF,TGTGCCAGCAGCTTGGTAGGATCATCCTACGAGCAGTACTTC
TRBV5-1,-,TRBD1,TRBJ2-7,CASRDREIGEQYF,TGCGCCAGCAGGGACAGGGAAATCGGCGAGCAGTACTTC
TRBV5-6,-,-,TRBJ1-5,CASSLGGEALNQPQHF,TGTGCCAGCAGCTTGGGGGGGGAGGCCCTCAATCAGCCCCAGCATTTT
TRBV7-8,-,-,TRBJ1-1,CASSLGTEAFF,TGTGCCAGCAGCCTCGGCACTGAAGCTTTCTTT
TRBV4-1,-,TRBD1,TRBJ1-4,CASSQGTGALYEKLFF,TGCGCCAGCAGCCAAGGGACAGGGGCACTTTATGAAAAACTGTTTTTT
TRBV5-1,-,-,TRBJ2-1,CASSLSTWMGPYNEQFF,TGCGCCAGCAGCTTGTCTACTTGGATGGGTCCCTACAATGAGCAGTTCTTC
TRBV5-1,-,-,TRBJ2-7,CASSPSGTHEQYF,TGCGCCAGCAGCCCCTCCGGGACCCACGAGCAGTACTTC
TRBV5-1,-,-,TRBJ1-1,CASSLVGGTSEAFF,TGCGCCAGCAGCTTGGTCGGTGGAACCTCTGAAGCTTTCTTT
TRBV5-4,-,-,TRBJ1-1,CASSWGEEGTEAFF,TGTGCCAGCAGCTGGGGCGAGGAGGGCACTGAAGCTTTCTTT
TRBV27,-,TRBD1,TRBJ2-1,CASSPGQGYNEQFF,TGTGCCAGCAGCCCGGGACAGGGGTACAATGAGCAGTTCTTC
TRBV6-6,-,-,TRBJ2-3,CASSYAPGGDTDTQYF,TGTGCCAGCAGTTACGCCCCCGGCGGAGACACAGATACGCAGTATTTT
TRBV5-1,-,TRBD1,TRBJ1-4,CASSPGTGEEKLFF,TGCGCCAGCAGCCCCGGGACAGGGGAAGAAAAACTGTTTTTT
TRBV9,-,TRBD1,TRBJ2-7,CASSAGDRGHEQYF,TGTGCCAGCAGCGCAGGGGACAGGGGCCACGAGCAGTACTTC
TRBV9,-,-,TRBJ2-1,CASSASSYNEQFF,TGTGCCAGCAGCGCCTCTTCCTACAATGAGCAGTTCTTC
TRBV5-1,once,-,TRBJ2-3,CASSLGQALGDTQYF,TGCGCCAGCAGCTTGGGACAGGCGCTCGGGGATACGCAGTATTTT
TRBV7-8,once,TRBD1,TRBJ2-7,CASWGQGVTYEQYF,TGTGCCAGCTGGGGACAGGGAGTAACCTACGAGCAGTACTTC
TRBV19,-,-,TRBJ2-3,CASSGQSTDTQYF,TGTGCCAGTAGTGGACAGTCCACAGATACGCAGTATTTT
TRBV11-2,-,-,TRBJ2-3,CASSLVQDTQYF,TGTGCCAGCAGCTTAGTCCAGGATACGCAGTATTTT
TRBV4-1,-,-,TRBJ2-1,CASSSGYNEQFF,TGCGCCAGCAGCTCCGGGTACAATGAGCAGTTCTTC
TRBV27,-,TRBD1,TRBJ2-1,CASRAVGQGELGQFF,TGTGCCAGCAGAGCCGTCGGACAGGGGGAACTAGGGCAGTTCTTC
TRBV7-9,-,TRBD2,TRBJ2-7,CASSPGLAGTGSSYEQYF,TGTGCCAGCAGCCCGGGACTAGCGGGAACCGGAAGCTCCTACGAGCAGTACTTC
TRBV4-1,-,-,TRBJ1-1,CASSIGSDEHNEAFF,TGCGCCAGCAGTATCGGATCTGATGAACATAATGAAGCTTTCTTT
TRBV5-4,-,TRBD2,TRBJ2-7,CASSLGGGPHEQYF,TGTGCCAGCAGCTTGGGCGGGGGGCCCCACGAGCAGTACTTC
TRBV27,-,-,TRBJ2-1,CASSLSAGSSYNEQFF,TGTGCCAGCAGTTTATCGGCGGGGAGCTCCTACAATGAGCAGTTCTTC
TRBV7-6,-,TRBD1,TRBJ1-5,CASSPRQGRDQPQHF,TGTGCCAGCAGCCCCAGACAGGGTAGGGATCAGCCCCAGCATTTT
TRBV6-6,-,TRBD1,TRBJ2-7,CASSRDSYEQYF,TGTGCCAGCAGTCGGGACAGCTACGAGCAGTACTTC
TRBV7-9,-,-,TRBJ2-7,CASSLAGTASEQYF,TGTGCCAGCAGCTTAGCGGGGACCGCCAGCGAGCAGTACTTC
TRBV7-9,-,-,TRBJ2-5,CASSLPRGMETQYF,TGTGCCAGCAGCTTGCCCCGGGGCATGGAGACCCAGTACTTC
TRBV29-1,once,-,TRBJ2-3,CSVEIWTSTDTQYF,TGCAGCGTTGAGATTTGGACGAGCACAGATACGCAGTATTTT
TRBV7-9,-,-,TRBJ2-3,CASSLVAGRGTDTQYF,TGTGCCAGCAGCTTAGTCGCTGGGCGGGGCACAGATACGCAGTATTTT
TRBV15,-,TRBD2,TRBJ2-3,CATSRTSGRAGLDTQYF,TGTGCCACCAGCAGGACTAGCGGGAGGGCCGGGCTAGATACGCAGTATTTT
TRBV7-9,-,-,TRBJ2-1,CASSSYRDPPNEQFF,TGTGCCAGCAGCTCATACAGGGATCCCCCCAATGAGCAGTTCTTC
TRBV5-1,-,TRBD1,TRBJ1-1,CASSLGQGAGTEAFF,TGCGCCAGCAGCTTGGGACAGGGGGCGGGCACTGAAGCTTTCTTT
TRBV7-9,-,-,TRBJ2-5,CASRGLQETQYF,TGTGCCAGCAGGGGACTCCAAGAGACCCAGTACTTC
TRBV4-1,-,TRBD1,TRBJ2-7,CASSSDRGAYEQYF,TGCGCCAGCAGCTCGGACAGGGGGGCCTACGAGCAGTACTTC
TRBV5-1,-,-,TRBJ2-1,CASKEGEASGYEQFF,TGCGCCAGCAAGGAGGGAGAGGCTTCGGGTTATGAGCAGTTCTTC
TRBV7-9,-,-,TRBJ2-1,CASSLVRRDKTAFNNEQFF,TGTGCCAGCAGCTTAGTCCGTAGGGACAAGACGGCTTTCAACAATGAGCAGTTCTTC
TRBV6-5,-,-,TRBJ1-1,CASSYTQGGDEAFF,TGTGCCAGCAGTTACACGCAGGGAGGGGATGAAGCTTTCTTT
TRBV4-2,-,-,TRBJ2-6,CASSQEEGMGANVLTF,TGTGCCAGCAGCCAGGAGGAAGGGATGGGGGCCAACGTCCTGACTTTC
TRBV7-9,few,TRBD2,TRBJ2-7,CASSSGLAGVTHEQYF,TGTGCCAGCAGCTCGGGACTAGCGGGAGTGACCCACGAGCAGTACTTC
TRBV29-1,once,-,TRBJ2-5,CSVPVTQKTQYF,TGCAGCGTTCCCGTTACCCAGAAGACCCAGTACTTC
TRBV7-9,-,TRBD1,TRBJ2-6,CASRTGQSWANVLTF,TGTGCCAGCAGGACGGGACAGTCCTGGGCCAACGTCCTGACTTTC
TRBV10-2,-,TRBD2,TRBJ2-1,CASGAGVISNEQFF,TGCGCCAGCGGGGCGGGAGTCATAAGCAATGAGCAGTTCTTC
TRBV7-8,once,-,TRBJ2-7,CASSLGGSLNEQYF,TGTGCCAGCAGCTTAGGGGGATCGCTCAACGAGCAGTACTTC
TRBV30,few,-,TRBJ2-1,CAWSGPGINEQFF,TGTGCCTGGAGTGGGCCGGGAATCAATGAGCAGTTCTTC
TRBV5-1,-,-,TRBJ2-7,CASSLAVGSYEQYF,TGCGCCAGCAGCTTGGCCGTCGGATCCTACGAGCAGTACTTC
TRBV11-2,-,-,TRBJ2-1,CASSLSNEQFF,TGTGCCAGCAGCTTATCCAATGAGCAGTTCTTC
TRBV27,-,-,TRBJ2-7,CARLAYEQYF,TGTGCCAGGCTAGCCTACGAGCAGTACTTC
TRBV5-4,-,-,TRBJ2-1,CASSIGGGYNEQFF,TGTGCCAGCAGCATCGGAGGGGGGTACAATGAGCAGTTCTTC
TRBV9,-,-,TRBJ2-6,CASSKISGANVLTF,TGTGCCAGCAGCAAGATCTCTGGGGCCAACGTCCTGACTTTC
TRBV29-1,-,-,TRBJ1-1,CSGNMNTEAFF,TGCAGCGGAAATATGAACACTGAAGCTTTCTTT
TRBV5-1,-,-,TRBJ2-5,CASSSGDGSEEQYF,TGCGCCAGCAGCTCCGGTGATGGTTCGGAAGAGCAGTACTTC
TRBV29-1,-,-,TRBJ2-7,CSVEFTYEQYF,TGCAGCGTTGAATTCACCTACGAGCAGTACTTC